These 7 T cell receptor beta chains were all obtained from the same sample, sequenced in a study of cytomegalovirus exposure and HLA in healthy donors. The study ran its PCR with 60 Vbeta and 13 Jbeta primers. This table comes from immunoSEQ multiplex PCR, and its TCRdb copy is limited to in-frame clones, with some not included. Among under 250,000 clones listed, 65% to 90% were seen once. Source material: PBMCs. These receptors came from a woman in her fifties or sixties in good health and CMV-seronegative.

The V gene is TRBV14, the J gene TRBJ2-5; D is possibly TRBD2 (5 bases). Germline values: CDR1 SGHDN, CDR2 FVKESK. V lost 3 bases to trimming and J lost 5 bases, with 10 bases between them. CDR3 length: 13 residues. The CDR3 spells CASSHDYGETQYF. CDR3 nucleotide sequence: TGTGCCAGCAGCCACGACTATGGGGAGACCCAGTACTTC.

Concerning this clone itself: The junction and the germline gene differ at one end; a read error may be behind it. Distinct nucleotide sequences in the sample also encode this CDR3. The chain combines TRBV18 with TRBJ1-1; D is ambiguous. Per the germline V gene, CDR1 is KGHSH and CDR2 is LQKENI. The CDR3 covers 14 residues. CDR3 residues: CASSPPGRKSEAFF. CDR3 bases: TGTGCCAGCTCGCCACCGGGGAGGAAATCTGAAGCTTTCTTT.

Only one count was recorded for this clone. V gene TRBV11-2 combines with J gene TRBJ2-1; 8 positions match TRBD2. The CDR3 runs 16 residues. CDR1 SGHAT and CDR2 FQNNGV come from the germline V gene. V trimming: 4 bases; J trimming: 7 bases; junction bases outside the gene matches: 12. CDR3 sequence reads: CASSSPSGRTGNEQFF. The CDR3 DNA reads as TGTGCCAGCAGCTCCCCAAGCGGGAGAACGGGAAATGAGCAGTTCTTC.

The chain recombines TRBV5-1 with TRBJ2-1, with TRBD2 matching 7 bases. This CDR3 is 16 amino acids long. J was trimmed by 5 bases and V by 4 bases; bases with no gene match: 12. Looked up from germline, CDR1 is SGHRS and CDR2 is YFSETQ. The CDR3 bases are TGCGCCAGCAGCCCGCCCAGAGGTGCGGGAGACAATGAGCAGTTCTTC. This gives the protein CASSPPRGAGDNEQFF.

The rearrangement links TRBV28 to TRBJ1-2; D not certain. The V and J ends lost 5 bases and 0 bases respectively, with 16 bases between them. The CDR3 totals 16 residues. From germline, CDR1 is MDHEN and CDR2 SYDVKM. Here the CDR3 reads CASSLPVLYSNYGYTF. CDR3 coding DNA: TGTGCCAGCAGTCTCCCAGTTCTTTATTCTAACTATGGCTACACCTTC.

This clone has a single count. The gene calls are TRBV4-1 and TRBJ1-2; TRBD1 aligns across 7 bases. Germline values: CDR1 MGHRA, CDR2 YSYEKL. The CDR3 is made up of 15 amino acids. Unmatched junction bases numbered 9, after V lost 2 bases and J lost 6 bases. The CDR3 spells CASSQPTLQGDGYTF. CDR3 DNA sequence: TGCGCCAGCAGCCAACCAACGCTTCAGGGGGATGGCTACACCTTC.

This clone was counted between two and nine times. The chain's CDR3 is CASSLGLAGGPDTQYF. The CDR3 nucleotides are TGCGCCAGCAGCTTGGGGCTAGCGGGAGGGCCCGATACGCAGTATTTT. This chain links TRBV5-1 with TRBJ2-3; 12 bases agree with TRBD2. The CDR3 is 16 amino acids. Trimming took 0 bases from V and 6 from J; bases not matched to a gene: 5. Germline CDR1 is SGHRS and CDR2 is YFSETQ.